This TCR beta chain emerged from a study of OX40 agonist ivuxolimab in advanced cancers. Study background: Three patients, one with hepatocellular carcinoma and two with cutaneous melanoma, achieved partial responses.

The CDR3 runs to 12 residues. Germline loops: CDR1 SGDLS, CDR2 YYNGEE. Between the trimmed V and J ends, which lost 3 bases and 3 bases, there was a span of 7 bases. Study outcomes and limitations: Among the lowest peripheral clonal expansion occurred in 0.1-3.0 mg/kg partial responders.

Assay used: immunoSEQ multiplex PCR; TCRdb lists only in-frame clones, some missing. The repertoire consists of roughly 87,000 clones, with about 92% occurring once and the leading ten covering roughly 8.6%. Comments on this clone: The antigen is not known.

V gene TRBV9 combines with J gene TRBJ2-7; D gene unclear. The sample in question was CD4+ or CD8+ T cells sorted from blood, obtained in a trial of the OX40 agonist ivuxolimab. This sequence was found in an adult with an advanced solid tumor such as melanoma, head and neck, liver or kidney cancer. The CDR3 protein is CASSADGYEQYF. The DNA for the CDR3 is TGTGCCAGCAGCGCTGATGGCTACGAGCAGTACTTC.